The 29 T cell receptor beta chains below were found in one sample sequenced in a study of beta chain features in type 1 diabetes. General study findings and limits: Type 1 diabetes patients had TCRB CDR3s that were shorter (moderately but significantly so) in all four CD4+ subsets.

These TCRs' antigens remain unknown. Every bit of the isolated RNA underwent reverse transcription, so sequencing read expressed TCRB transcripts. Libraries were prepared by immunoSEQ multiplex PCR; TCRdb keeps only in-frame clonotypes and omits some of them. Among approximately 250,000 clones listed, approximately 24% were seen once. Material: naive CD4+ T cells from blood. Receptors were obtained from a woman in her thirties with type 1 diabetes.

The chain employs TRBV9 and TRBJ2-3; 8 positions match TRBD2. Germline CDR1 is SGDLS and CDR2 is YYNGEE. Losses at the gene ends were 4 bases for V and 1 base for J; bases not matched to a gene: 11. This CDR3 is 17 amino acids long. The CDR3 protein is CASSPTLSGSGTDTQYF. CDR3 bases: TGTGCCAGCAGCCCCACCCTAAGCGGGAGCGGCACAGATACGCAGTATTTT.

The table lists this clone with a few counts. CDR3 residues: CASSLGQRHDTQYF. CDR3 bases: TGTGCCAGCAGCCTAGGCCAGCGGCACGATACGCAGTATTTT. V usage is TRBV7-9 and J usage is TRBJ2-3; D is perhaps TRBD2 (5 bases). The V and J ends lost 5 bases and 6 bases respectively, with 15 bases between them. Germline CDR1 is SEHNR and CDR2 is FQNEAQ (reference sequence). The CDR3 consists of 14 residues. The full variable domain, rest sourced from reference TRBV7-9 and TRBJ2-3, is DTGVSQNPRHKITKRGQNVTFRCDPISEHNRLYWYRQTLGQGPEFLTYFQNEAQLEKSRLLSDRFSAERPKGSFSTLEIQRTEQGDSAMYLCASSLGQRHDTQYFGPGTRLTVL.

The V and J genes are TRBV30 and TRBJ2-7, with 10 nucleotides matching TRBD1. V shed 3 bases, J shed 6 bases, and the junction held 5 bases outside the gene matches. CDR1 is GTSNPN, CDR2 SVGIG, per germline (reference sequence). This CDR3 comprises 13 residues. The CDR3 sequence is CAWRMTGGGEQYF. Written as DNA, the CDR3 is TGTGCCTGGAGAATGACAGGGGGCGGCGAGCAGTACTTC.

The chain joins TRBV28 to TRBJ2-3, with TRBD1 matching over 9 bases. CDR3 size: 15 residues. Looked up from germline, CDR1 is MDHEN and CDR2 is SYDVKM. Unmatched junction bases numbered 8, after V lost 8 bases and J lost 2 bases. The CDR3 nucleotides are TGTGCCAGCTCGGGACAGGGCACCCTCACAGATACGCAGTATTTT. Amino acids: CASSGQGTLTDTQYF.

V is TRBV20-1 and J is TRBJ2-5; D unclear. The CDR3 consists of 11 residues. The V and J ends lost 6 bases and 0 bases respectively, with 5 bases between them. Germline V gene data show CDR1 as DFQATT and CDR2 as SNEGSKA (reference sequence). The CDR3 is CSAQYQETQYF. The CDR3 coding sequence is TGCAGTGCCCAATACCAAGAGACCCAGTACTTC.

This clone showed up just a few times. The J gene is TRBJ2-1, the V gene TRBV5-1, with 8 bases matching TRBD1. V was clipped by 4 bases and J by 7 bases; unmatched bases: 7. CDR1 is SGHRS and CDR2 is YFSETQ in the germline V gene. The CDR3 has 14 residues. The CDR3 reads CASSLRTGSNEQFF. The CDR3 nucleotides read TGCGCCAGCAGCCTAAGGACAGGGAGTAATGAGCAGTTCTTC.

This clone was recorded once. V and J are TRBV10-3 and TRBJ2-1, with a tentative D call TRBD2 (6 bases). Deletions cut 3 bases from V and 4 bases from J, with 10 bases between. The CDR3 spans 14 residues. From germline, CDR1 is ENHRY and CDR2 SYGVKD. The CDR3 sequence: CAISELGGYNEQFF. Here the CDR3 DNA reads TGTGCCATCAGTGAACTGGGGGGATACAATGAGCAGTTCTTC.

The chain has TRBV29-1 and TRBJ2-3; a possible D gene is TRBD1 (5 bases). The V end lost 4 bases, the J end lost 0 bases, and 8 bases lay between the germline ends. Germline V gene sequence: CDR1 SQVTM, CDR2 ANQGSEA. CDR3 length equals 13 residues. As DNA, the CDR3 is TGCAGCGTTGTAACAGGTAGCACAGATACGCAGTATTTT. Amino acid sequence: CSVVTGSTDTQYF.

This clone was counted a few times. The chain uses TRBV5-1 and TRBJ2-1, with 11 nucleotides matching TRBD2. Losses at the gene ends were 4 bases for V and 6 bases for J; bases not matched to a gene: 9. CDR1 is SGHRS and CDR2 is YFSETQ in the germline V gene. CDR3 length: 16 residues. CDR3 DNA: TGCGCCAGCAGCCGAACTAGCGGGAGAGGCTTCAATGAGCAGTTCTTC. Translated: CASSRTSGRGFNEQFF.

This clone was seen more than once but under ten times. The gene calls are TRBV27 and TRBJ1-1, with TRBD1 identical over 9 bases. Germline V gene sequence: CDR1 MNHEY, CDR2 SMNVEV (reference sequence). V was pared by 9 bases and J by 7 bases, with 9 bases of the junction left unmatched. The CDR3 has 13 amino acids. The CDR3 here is CASLRQGGVEAFF. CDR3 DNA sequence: TGTGCCAGTCTAAGACAGGGGGGTGTTGAAGCTTTCTTT.

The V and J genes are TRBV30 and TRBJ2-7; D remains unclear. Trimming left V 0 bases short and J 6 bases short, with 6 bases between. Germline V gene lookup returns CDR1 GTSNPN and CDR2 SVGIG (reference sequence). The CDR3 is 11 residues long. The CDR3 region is CAWSVAFEQYF. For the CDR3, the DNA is TGTGCCTGGAGTGTGGCCTTCGAGCAGTACTTC.

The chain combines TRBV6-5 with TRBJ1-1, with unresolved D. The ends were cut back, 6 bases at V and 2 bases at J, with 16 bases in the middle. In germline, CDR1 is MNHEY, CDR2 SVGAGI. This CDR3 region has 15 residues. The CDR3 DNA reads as TGTGCCAGCAGATCTCTAGGAGCATCTAACACTGAAGCTTTCTTT. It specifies CASRSLGASNTEAFF.

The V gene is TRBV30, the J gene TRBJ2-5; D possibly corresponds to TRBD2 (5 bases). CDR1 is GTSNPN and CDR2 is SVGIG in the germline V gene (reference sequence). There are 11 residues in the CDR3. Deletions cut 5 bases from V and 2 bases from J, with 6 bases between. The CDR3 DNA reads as TGTGCCTGGGAGCGGCAAGAGACCCAGTACTTC. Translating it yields CAWERQETQYF.

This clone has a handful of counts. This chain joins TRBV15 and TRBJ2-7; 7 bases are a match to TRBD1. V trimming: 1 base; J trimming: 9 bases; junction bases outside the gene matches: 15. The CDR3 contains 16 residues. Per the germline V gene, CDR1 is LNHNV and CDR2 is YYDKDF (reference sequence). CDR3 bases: TGTGCCACCAGCAGAGGATCCCGGGACAGAGGGTTCGGGCAGTACTTC. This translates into CATSRGSRDRGFGQYF.

CDR3 sequence (DNA): TGTGCCAGCAGCCCATACTATGAGCAGTTCTTC. This codes for CASSPYYEQFF. The rearrangement uses TRBV7-2 and TRBJ2-1; D is undetermined. V was clipped by 5 bases and J by 8 bases, with 7 bases between them. The germline gives CDR1 SGHTA, CDR2 FQGNSA. This CDR3 has 11 residues.

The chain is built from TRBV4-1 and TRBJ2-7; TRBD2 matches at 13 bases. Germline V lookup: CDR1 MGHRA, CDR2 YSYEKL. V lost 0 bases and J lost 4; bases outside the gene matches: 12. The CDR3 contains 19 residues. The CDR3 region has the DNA TGCGCCAGCAGCCAAGAGGTTTTACTAGCGGGAGGGTCGGCATACGAGCAGTACTTC. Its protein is CASSQEVLLAGGSAYEQYF.

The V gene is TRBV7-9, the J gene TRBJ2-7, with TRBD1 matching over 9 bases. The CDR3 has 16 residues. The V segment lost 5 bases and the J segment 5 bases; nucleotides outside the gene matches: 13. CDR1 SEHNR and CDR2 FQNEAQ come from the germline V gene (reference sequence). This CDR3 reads CASSPAQTGGMNEQYF. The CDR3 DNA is TGTGCCAGCAGCCCAGCCCAGACAGGGGGAATGAACGAGCAGTACTTC.

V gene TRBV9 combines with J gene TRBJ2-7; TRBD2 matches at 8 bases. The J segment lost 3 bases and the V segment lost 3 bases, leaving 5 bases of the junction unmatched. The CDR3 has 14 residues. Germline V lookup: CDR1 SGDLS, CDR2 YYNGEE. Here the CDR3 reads CASSALAGHYEQYF. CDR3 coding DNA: TGTGCCAGCAGCGCTCTAGCGGGCCACTACGAGCAGTACTTC.

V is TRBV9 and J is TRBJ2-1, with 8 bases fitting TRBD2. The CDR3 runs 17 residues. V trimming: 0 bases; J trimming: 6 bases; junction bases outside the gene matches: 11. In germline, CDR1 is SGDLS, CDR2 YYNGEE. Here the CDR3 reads CASSVVGSGGNVNEQFF. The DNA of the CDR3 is TGTGCCAGCAGCGTAGTTGGAAGCGGGGGTAATGTCAATGAGCAGTTCTTC.

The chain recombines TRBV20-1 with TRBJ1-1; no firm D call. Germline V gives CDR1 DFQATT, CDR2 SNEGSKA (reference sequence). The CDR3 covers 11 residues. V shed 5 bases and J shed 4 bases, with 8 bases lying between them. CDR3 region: CSAPVSTEAFF. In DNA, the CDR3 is TGCAGTGCTCCGGTTAGCACTGAAGCTTTCTTT.

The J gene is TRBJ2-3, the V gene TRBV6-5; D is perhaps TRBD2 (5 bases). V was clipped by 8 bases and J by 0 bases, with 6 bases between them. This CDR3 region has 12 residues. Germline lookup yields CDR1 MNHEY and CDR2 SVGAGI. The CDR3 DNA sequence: TGTGCCAGCCGGACTAGCACAGATACGCAGTATTTT. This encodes CASRTSTDTQYF.

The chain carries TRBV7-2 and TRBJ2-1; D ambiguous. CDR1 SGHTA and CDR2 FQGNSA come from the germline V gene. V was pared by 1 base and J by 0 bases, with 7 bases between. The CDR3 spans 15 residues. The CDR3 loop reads CASSLGLFSYNEQFF. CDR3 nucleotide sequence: TGTGCCAGCAGCTTAGGACTTTTCTCCTACAATGAGCAGTTCTTC.

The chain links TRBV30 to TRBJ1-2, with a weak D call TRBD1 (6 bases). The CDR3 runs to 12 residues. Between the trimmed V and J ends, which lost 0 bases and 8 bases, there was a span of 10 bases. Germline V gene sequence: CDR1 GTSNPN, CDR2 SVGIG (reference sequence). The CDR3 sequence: CAWSVNRVGYTF. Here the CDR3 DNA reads TGTGCCTGGAGTGTTAACAGGGTCGGCTACACCTTC. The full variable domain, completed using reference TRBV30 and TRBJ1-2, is SQTIHQWPATLVQPVGSPLSLECTVEGTSNPNLYWYRQAAGRGLQLLFYSVGIGQISSEVPQNLSASRPQDRQFILSSKKLLLSDSGFYLCAWSVNRVGYTFGSGTRLTVV.

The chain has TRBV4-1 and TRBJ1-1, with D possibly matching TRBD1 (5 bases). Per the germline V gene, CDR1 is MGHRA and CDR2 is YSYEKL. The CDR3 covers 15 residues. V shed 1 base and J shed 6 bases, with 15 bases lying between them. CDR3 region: CASSQGGGRIAEAFF. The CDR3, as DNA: TGCGCCAGCAGCCAAGGGGGGGGGAGGATCGCTGAAGCTTTCTTT.

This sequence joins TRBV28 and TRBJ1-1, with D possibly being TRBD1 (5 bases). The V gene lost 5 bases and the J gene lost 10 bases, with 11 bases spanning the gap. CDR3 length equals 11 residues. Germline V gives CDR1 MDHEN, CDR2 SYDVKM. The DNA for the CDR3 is TGTGCCAGCAGTCATACAGGTTTAGCTTTCTTT. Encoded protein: CASSHTGLAFF.

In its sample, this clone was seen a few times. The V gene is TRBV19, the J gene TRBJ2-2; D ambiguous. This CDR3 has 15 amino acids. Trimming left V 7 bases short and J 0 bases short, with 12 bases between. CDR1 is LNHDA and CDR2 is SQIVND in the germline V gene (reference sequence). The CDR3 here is CASMEGGANTGELFF. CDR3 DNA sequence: TGTGCCAGTATGGAAGGCGGAGCGAACACCGGGGAGCTGTTTTTT. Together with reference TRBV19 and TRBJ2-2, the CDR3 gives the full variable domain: DGGITQSPKYLFRKEGQNVTLSCEQNLNHDAMYWYRQDPGQGLRLIYYSQIVNDFQKGDIAEGYSVSREKKESFPLTVTSAQKNPTAFYLCASMEGGANTGELFFGEGSRLTVL.

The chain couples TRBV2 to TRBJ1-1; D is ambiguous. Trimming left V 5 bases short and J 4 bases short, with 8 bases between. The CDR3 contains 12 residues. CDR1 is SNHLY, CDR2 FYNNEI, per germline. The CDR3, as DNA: TGTGCCAGCAGTCCGGTAGTCACTGAAGCTTTCTTT. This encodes CASSPVVTEAFF.

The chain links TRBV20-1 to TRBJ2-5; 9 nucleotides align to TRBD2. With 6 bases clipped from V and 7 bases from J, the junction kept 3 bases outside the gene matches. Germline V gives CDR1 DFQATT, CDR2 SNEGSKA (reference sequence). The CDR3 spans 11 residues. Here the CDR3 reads CSATSGWTQYF. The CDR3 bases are TGCAGTGCCACTAGCGGGTGGACCCAGTACTTC.

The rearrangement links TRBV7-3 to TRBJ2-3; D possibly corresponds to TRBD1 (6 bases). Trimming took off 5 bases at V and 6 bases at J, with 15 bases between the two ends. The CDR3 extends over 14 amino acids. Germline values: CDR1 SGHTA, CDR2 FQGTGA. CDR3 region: CASSPQGLGDTQYF. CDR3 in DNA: TGTGCCAGCAGCCCACAGGGTTTGGGGGATACGCAGTATTTT.